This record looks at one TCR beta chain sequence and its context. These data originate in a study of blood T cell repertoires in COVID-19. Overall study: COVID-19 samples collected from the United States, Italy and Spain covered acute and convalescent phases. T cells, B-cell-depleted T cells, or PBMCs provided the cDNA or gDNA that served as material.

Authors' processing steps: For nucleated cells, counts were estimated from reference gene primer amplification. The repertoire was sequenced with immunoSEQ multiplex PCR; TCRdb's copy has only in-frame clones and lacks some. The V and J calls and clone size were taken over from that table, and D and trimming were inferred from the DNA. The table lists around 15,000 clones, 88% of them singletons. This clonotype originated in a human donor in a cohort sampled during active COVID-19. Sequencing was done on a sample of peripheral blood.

In DNA, the CDR3 is TGTGCCAGCAGTTTACGAGCAATGGGACAGAGATTCACAGATACGCAGTATTTT. This translates into CASSLRAMGQRFTDTQYF. The V call is TRBV28, the J call TRBJ2-3; the match to TRBD1 covers 7 bases. The V segment lost 2 bases and the J segment 2 bases; nucleotides outside the gene matches: 13. The germline V gene encodes CDR1 MDHEN and CDR2 SYDVKM. This CDR3 comprises 18 residues.